The source of this T cell receptor (beta chain) is a study of control samples from healthy donors and cancer patients. The CDR3 loop spans 10 amino acids. The ends were cut back, 2 bases at V and 10 bases at J, with 6 bases in the middle. CDR1 and CDR2 from the germline V gene are GTSNPN and SVGIG (reference sequence). Only in-frame clones appear in the TCRdb table, and some are missing; sequencing was by immunoSEQ multiplex PCR. The sample includes approximately 170,000 clones, roughly nine tenths of them seen just once. The V call is TRBV30, the J call TRBJ2-1, with D maybe TRBD2 (6 bases). Sequenced sample: blood. The clonotype was recovered from a woman between 25 and 40 years old in good health. The chain's CDR3 is CAWSREEQFF. The CDR3 DNA reads TGTGCCTGGAGTCGGGAGGAGCAGTTCTTC.